This T cell receptor beta chain was sequenced in a study of blood T cell repertoires in COVID-19. Study as a whole: COVID-19 samples collected from the United States, Italy and Spain covered acute and convalescent phases. PBMCs, B-cell-depleted T cells, or T cells provided the cDNA or gDNA that made up the material.

Per the original methods: How many nucleated cells were present was estimated from reference gene primer amplification. Method: immunoSEQ multiplex PCR; TCRdb's copy keeps in-frame clones and lacks some. That table gives V, J and clone size, and the DNA gave D and trimming. The repertoire includes about 210,000 clones, around 83% of them detected once, and roughly 2.9% sits in the top ten. The CDR3 has 14 residues. V lost 6 bases, J lost 0 bases, and 11 bases lay in between. The germline V gene encodes CDR1 MNHEY and CDR2 SVGAGI. The source material was peripheral blood. The receptor comes from a man between 50 and 59 years old with active or convalescent COVID-19. This chain joins TRBV6-5 and TRBJ1-2; D is unresolved. The chain's CDR3 is CASRALEPNYGYTF. DNA for the CDR3: TGTGCCAGCAGAGCCCTAGAACCTAACTATGGCTACACCTTC.